These 23 T cell receptor beta chains were sequenced from one sample in a study of cytotoxic CD8 clonotypes in ibrutinib-treated CLL. Measured with immunoSEQ multiplex PCR; TCRdb has only the in-frame clones, and not every one. The table has about 300,000 clones, roughly 76% seen once; the top ten hold roughly 6%. The starting material was PBMCs, obtained at disease progression, from a patient treated with ibrutinib. The receptor set was obtained from a human donor with chronic lymphocytic leukemia.

The chain carries TRBV9 and TRBJ2-7, with a weak D call TRBD1 (7 bases). CDR3 length: 15 amino acids. V was pared by 4 bases and J by 3 bases, with 17 bases between. Germline CDR1 reads SGDLS; CDR2 reads YYNGEE. CDR3 sequence reads: CASSPRQGGSYEQYF. CDR3 DNA sequence: TGTGCCAGCAGCCCAAGACAGGGAGGAAGCTACGAGCAGTACTTC.

This clone showed up just a few times. The chain combines TRBV7-3 with TRBJ2-1, with a tentative D call TRBD1 (5 bases). V was clipped by 4 bases and J by 5 bases, with 9 bases between them. Germline lookup yields CDR1 SGHTA and CDR2 FQGTGA. The CDR3 consists of 13 residues. The CDR3 sequence: CASSSQGHNEQFF. DNA for the CDR3: TGTGCCAGCAGCTCCCAGGGTCACAATGAGCAGTTCTTC.

This chain uses TRBV9 with TRBJ1-2, with D perhaps TRBD1 (5 bases). Germline CDR1 SGDLS, CDR2 YYNGEE. The CDR3 is made up of 16 amino acids. The ends were cut back, 1 base at V and 5 bases at J, with 18 bases in the middle. DNA for the CDR3: TGTGCCAGCAGCGTATATGAGGGGCTGGTAATGTATGGCTACACCTTC. This encodes CASSVYEGLVMYGYTF. The whole variable domain, remainder taken from reference TRBV9 and TRBJ1-2, is DSGVTQTPKHLITATGQRVTLRCSPRSGDLSVYWYQQSLDQGLQFLIQYYNGEERAKGNILERFSAQQFPDLHSELNLSSLELGDSALYFCASSVYEGLVMYGYTFGSGTRLTVV.

The J gene is TRBJ2-3, the V gene TRBV18; D might be TRBD2 (7 bases). CDR3 size: 15 residues. The germline V gene encodes CDR1 KGHSH and CDR2 LQKENI. Trimming took off 2 bases at V and 4 bases at J, with 13 bases between the two ends. The chain's CDR3 is CASSPEAGAPDTQYF. The CDR3 DNA reads TGTGCCAGCTCACCAGAGGCGGGGGCACCAGATACGCAGTATTTT. Variable domain in full (rest from reference TRBV18 and TRBJ2-3): NAGVMQNPRHLVRRRGQEARLRCSPMKGHSHVYWYRQLPEEGLKFMVYLQKENIIDESGMPKERFSAEFPKEGPSILRIQQVVRGDSAAYFCASSPEAGAPDTQYFGPGTRLTVL.

CDR3 bases: TGTGCCAGCAGCTTATCGGGTATCGGGGAGCTGTTTTTT. Translation: CASSLSGIGELFF. The gene calls are TRBV7-2 and TRBJ2-2; D unclear. Germline V CDR1 and CDR2: SGHTA, FQGNSA. The CDR3 is made up of 13 amino acids. V lost 2 bases and J lost 7, with 8 bases in between.

The rearrangement links TRBV19 to TRBJ2-7; the D gene could be TRBD1 or TRBD2 (5 bases each). Germline CDR1 and CDR2: LNHDA and SQIVND (reference sequence). Trimming stripped 3 bases from V and 2 bases from J, with 14 bases between. The CDR3 covers 15 residues. The CDR3 loop is CASSMRAWGTYEQYF. CDR3 bases: TGTGCCAGTAGTATGAGGGCCTGGGGCACCTACGAGCAGTACTTC. Filled out from reference TRBV19 and TRBJ2-7, the complete variable domain reads DGGITQSPKYLFRKEGQNVTLSCEQNLNHDAMYWYRQDPGQGLRLIYYSQIVNDFQKGDIAEGYSVSREKKESFPLTVTSAQKNPTAFYLCASSMRAWGTYEQYFGPGTRLTVT.

This clone occurred a few times. The gene calls are TRBV19 and TRBJ1-5, with 7 bases matching TRBD1. Germline V gives CDR1 LNHDA, CDR2 SQIVND (reference sequence). The CDR3 contains 20 residues. The J segment lost 0 bases and the V segment lost 9 bases, leaving 23 bases of the junction unmatched. The CDR3 protein is CASRHRGKTGTGNSNQPQHF. The CDR3 bases are TGTGCCAGCCGGCATCGGGGGAAGACAGGGACGGGTAATAGCAATCAGCCCCAGCATTTT.

The V and J genes are TRBV28 and TRBJ2-7; TRBD2 matches 7 bases. The V segment lost 4 bases and the J segment 1 base; nucleotides outside the gene matches: 7. The CDR3 totals 15 residues. Germline values: CDR1 MDHEN, CDR2 SYDVKM. CDR3: CASSSPWGGSYEQYF. In DNA, the CDR3 is TGTGCCAGCAGTTCCCCCTGGGGGGGTTCCTACGAGCAGTACTTC.

This clone was detected only a few times. The chain carries TRBV27 and TRBJ2-5, with 10 bases fitting TRBD1. The V gene end was trimmed by 5 bases and the J gene end by 4 bases; junction bases not matched to a gene: 7. The CDR3 has 15 residues. Germline values: CDR1 MNHEY, CDR2 SMNVEV (reference sequence). DNA for the CDR3: TGTGCCAGCAGTCCAGACAGGGGGCGGGCAGAGACCCAGTACTTC. Protein: CASSPDRGRAETQYF.

The J gene is TRBJ2-1, the V gene TRBV5-6; 9 bases line up with TRBD2. This CDR3 is 16 amino acids long. Per germline, CDR1 SGHDT and CDR2 YYEEEE. Unmatched junction bases numbered 4, after V lost 0 bases and J lost 3 bases. CDR3 nucleotide sequence: TGTGCCAGCAGCTTGGCCGGACTAGCGTACTACAATGAGCAGTTCTTC. Its translation: CASSLAGLAYYNEQFF.

This clone was detected a few times. The chain couples TRBV5-5 to TRBJ2-4; 13 bases line up with TRBD2. V shed 4 bases and J 0 bases; nucleotides not matched to a gene: 13. The CDR3 contains 20 residues. CDR1 SGHKS and CDR2 YYEKEE come from the germline V gene (reference sequence). CDR3 in amino acids: CASSVPGLAGIALAKNIQYF. Written as DNA, the CDR3 is TGTGCCAGCAGCGTCCCGGGACTAGCGGGGATAGCCCTAGCCAAAAACATTCAGTACTTC.

The CDR3 DNA sequence: TGCGCCAGCAGAGGGGACAGTAACTATGGCTACACCTTC. Translating gives CASRGDSNYGYTF. The chain links TRBV5-1 to TRBJ1-2, with 7 bases identical to TRBD1. The CDR3 totals 13 residues. V shed 5 bases, J shed 1 base, and the junction held 2 bases outside the gene matches. The germline V gene encodes CDR1 SGHRS and CDR2 YFSETQ.

This chain joins TRBV7-2 and TRBJ2-7, with 7 bases lining up with TRBD2. V trimming: 2 bases; J trimming: 3 bases; junction bases outside the gene matches: 7. This CDR3 spans 15 amino acids. The germline V gene has CDR1 SGHTA and CDR2 FQGNSA. CDR3: CASSLRWRENYEQYF. The CDR3 DNA follows: TGTGCCAGCAGCTTAAGATGGCGGGAGAACTACGAGCAGTACTTC.

This clone was detected a few times. The chain couples TRBV25-1 to TRBJ1-2; D call uncertain. The CDR3 totals 15 residues. Trimming removed 6 bases from V and 0 bases from J, with 14 bases in between. Germline loops: CDR1 MGHDK, CDR2 SYGVNS. CDR3 sequence: CASRVLRNANYGYTF. The DNA for the CDR3 is TGTGCCAGCAGAGTCCTCAGGAACGCTAACTATGGCTACACCTTC.

The chain recombines TRBV6-5 with TRBJ2-7; D unresolved. The CDR3 spans 12 residues. V was shortened by 6 bases and J by 1 base, with 7 bases between the two germline ends. The germline V gene encodes CDR1 MNHEY and CDR2 SVGAGI. CDR3 bases: TGTGCCAGCAGCGACGGATCCTACGAGCAGTACTTC. This codes for CASSDGSYEQYF.

The chain employs TRBV13 and TRBJ1-1; 9 bases agree with TRBD1. The germline gives CDR1 PRHDT, CDR2 FYEKMQ (reference sequence). The CDR3 totals 14 residues. V gave up 1 base and J gave up 4 bases; unmatched junction bases: 1. The CDR3 DNA reads as TGTGCCAGCAGCTTAGACAGGGGGCGCACTGAAGCTTTCTTT. It encodes CASSLDRGRTEAFF. Complete variable domain (other parts from reference TRBV13 and TRBJ1-1): AAGVIQSPRHLIKEKRETATLKCYPIPRHDTVYWYQQGPGQDPQFLISFYEKMQSDKGSIPDRFSAQQFSDYHSELNMSSLELGDSALYFCASSLDRGRTEAFFGQGTRLTVV.

The chain carries TRBV19 and TRBJ2-2; D not certain. The CDR3 contains 14 residues. The ends were cut back, 6 bases at V and 5 bases at J, with 13 bases in the middle. Germline CDR1 reads LNHDA; CDR2 reads SQIVND (reference sequence). The CDR3: CASRGGPRTGELFF. The CDR3 coding sequence is TGTGCCAGTAGAGGCGGACCTCGGACCGGGGAGCTGTTTTTT.

The chain links TRBV29-1 to TRBJ1-2, with D maybe TRBD1 (5 bases). V shed 4 bases and J shed 4 bases, with 13 bases lying between them. In germline, CDR1 is SQVTM, CDR2 ANQGSEA. The CDR3 spans 13 residues. The CDR3 here is CSVVGGVGYGYTF. The CDR3 DNA reads as TGCAGCGTTGTAGGAGGGGTCGGCTATGGCTACACCTTC. Filled out from reference TRBV29-1 and TRBJ1-2, the complete variable domain reads SAVISQKPSRDICQRGTSLTIQCQVDSQVTMMFWYRQQPGQSLTLIATANQGSEATYESGFVIDKFPISRPNLTFSTLTVSNMSPEDSSIYLCSVVGGVGYGYTFGSGTRLTVV.

The rearrangement links TRBV10-3 to TRBJ1-5, with a possible D match to TRBD1 (5 bases). The CDR3 covers 15 residues. With 10 bases removed from V and 0 bases from J, the gap between germline ends came to 16 bases. Germline assignment: CDR1 ENHRY and CDR2 SYGVKD. The CDR3: CATTQFGTSNQPQHF. Written as DNA, the CDR3 is TGTGCCACCACCCAATTCGGGACTAGCAATCAGCCCCAGCATTTT.

This clone was seen only a few times. The chain has TRBV10-1 and TRBJ2-5, with D unresolved. Germline V gene data show CDR1 as WNHNN and CDR2 as SYGVQD (reference sequence). V shed 0 bases and J shed 12 bases, with 14 bases lying between them. The CDR3 is 13 residues long. The CDR3 loop reads CASSESGQQIKYF. CDR3 coding DNA: TGCGCCAGCAGTGAGTCAGGCCAACAGATAAAGTACTTC.

The chain links TRBV4-1 to TRBJ2-7; perhaps TRBD1 as D (7 bases). CDR3 size: 15 residues. Trimming shortened V by 1 base and J by 7 bases, and 17 bases separated the two germline ends. Germline lookup yields CDR1 MGHRA and CDR2 YSYEKL. In DNA form, the CDR3 reads TGCGCCAGCAGCCAAGTGGCAGGGGGGCCTCTTGAGCAGTACTTC. Translating it yields CASSQVAGGPLEQYF.

This rearrangement joins TRBV2 to TRBJ2-1; maybe TRBD2 (6 bases). The CDR3 spans 14 residues. CDR1 is SNHLY and CDR2 is FYNNEI in the germline V gene. The V gene lost 2 bases and the J gene lost 4 bases, with 9 bases spanning the gap. The chain's CDR3 is CASSERGLYNEQFF. Written as DNA, the CDR3 is TGTGCCAGCAGTGAAAGGGGACTTTACAATGAGCAGTTCTTC.

V gene TRBV2 combines with J gene TRBJ2-4, with a possible D match to TRBD1 (6 bases). The CDR3 runs to 16 residues. The V gene's germline CDR1 is SNHLY and CDR2 FYNNEI. The germline V and J ends were trimmed by 2 bases and 3 bases, with 14 bases remaining between them. In nucleotides, the CDR3 is TGTGCCAGCAGTGAATTTACAGGGCCTCTCAAAAACATTCAGTACTTC. Its protein is CASSEFTGPLKNIQYF.